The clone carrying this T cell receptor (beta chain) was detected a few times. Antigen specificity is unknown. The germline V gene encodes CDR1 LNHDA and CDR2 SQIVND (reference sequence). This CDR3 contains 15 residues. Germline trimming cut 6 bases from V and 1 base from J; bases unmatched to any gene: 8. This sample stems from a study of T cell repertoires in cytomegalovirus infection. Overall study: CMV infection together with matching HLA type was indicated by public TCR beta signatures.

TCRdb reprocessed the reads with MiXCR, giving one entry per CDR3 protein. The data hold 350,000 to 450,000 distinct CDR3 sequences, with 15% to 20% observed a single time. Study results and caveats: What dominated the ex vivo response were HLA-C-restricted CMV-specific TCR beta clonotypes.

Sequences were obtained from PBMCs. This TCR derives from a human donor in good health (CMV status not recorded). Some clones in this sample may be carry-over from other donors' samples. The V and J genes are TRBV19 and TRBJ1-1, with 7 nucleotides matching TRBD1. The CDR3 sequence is CASSPKGQRNTEAFF. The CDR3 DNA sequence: TGTGCCAGTAGCCCGAAGGGACAGAGGAACACTGAAGCTTTCTTT.